These 30 T cell receptor beta chains were sequenced from one sample in a study of blood T cell repertoires in COVID-19. Sequenced by immunoSEQ multiplex PCR; TCRdb stores in-frame clones only, minus some. The data show about 260,000 clones, over 80% seen once. Sequenced material: peripheral blood. All receptors derive from a woman aged 40 to 50 who had recovered from COVID-19.

The count of this clone is one. The DNA for the CDR3 is TGTGCCAGCAGTGGAGAGACAGGGTTCACTGAAGCTTTCTTT. This codes for CASSGETGFTEAFF. The chain uses TRBV2 and TRBJ1-1, with 7 nucleotides matching TRBD1. The J segment lost 4 bases and the V segment lost 4 bases, leaving 6 bases of the junction unmatched. The CDR3 runs 14 residues. Per the germline V gene, CDR1 is SNHLY and CDR2 is FYNNEI.

This clone was found a few times. The V and J genes are TRBV5-4 and TRBJ1-6; unclear D gene. Germline CDR1 SGHNT, CDR2 YYREEE (reference sequence). V lost 0 bases and J lost 7, with 8 bases in between. The CDR3 runs to 14 residues. In DNA, the CDR3 is TGTGCCAGCAGCTTGGCCGGTAGAAATTCACCCCTCCACTTT. This sequence encodes CASSLAGRNSPLHF.

The chain joins TRBV10-2 to TRBJ1-2; no firm D call. Per the germline V gene, CDR1 is WSHSY and CDR2 is SAAADI. Trimming removed 2 bases at V and 3 bases at J, with 10 bases between. The CDR3 length is 14 residues. CDR3 protein: CASSEAYIYYGYTF. The DNA of the CDR3 is TGCGCCAGCAGTGAGGCGTATATCTACTATGGCTACACCTTC.

The chain links TRBV19 to TRBJ2-2; 8 positions agree with TRBD2. In germline, CDR1 is LNHDA, CDR2 SQIVND (reference sequence). The CDR3 runs to 15 residues. Trimming cost V 7 bases and J 4 bases; bases outside gene matches: 8. The CDR3 nucleotides read TGTGCCAGTACCACGGGGGGGGCCCTCACCGGGGAGCTGTTTTTT. This translates into CASTTGGALTGELFF. The full variable domain, its missing parts supplied by reference TRBV19 and TRBJ2-2, is DGGITQSPKYLFRKEGQNVTLSCEQNLNHDAMYWYRQDPGQGLRLIYYSQIVNDFQKGDIAEGYSVSREKKESFPLTVTSAQKNPTAFYLCASTTGGALTGELFFGEGSRLTVL.

The chain couples TRBV25-1 to TRBJ2-1, with 8 positions matching TRBD1. Trimming at V came to 3 bases and at J to 6 bases, leaving 10 bases not matched to a gene. The germline gives CDR1 MGHDK, CDR2 SYGVNS. The CDR3 is made up of 16 amino acids. The CDR3: CASSESTGTGTNEQFF. The CDR3 DNA follows: TGTGCCAGCAGTGAGTCGACCGGGACAGGCACCAATGAGCAGTTCTTC.

The V and J genes are TRBV23-1 and TRBJ1-3; D gene uncertain. TRBV23-1 is noted as an ORF with a role that remains uncertain. This CDR3 has 13 amino acids. V was pared by 4 bases and J by 11 bases, with 15 bases between. The CDR3 DNA sequence: TGCGCCAGCAGTCGTGCGGGAAAAGAAGCCATATATTTT. Amino acid sequence: CASSRAGKEAIYF.

The chain carries TRBV14 and TRBJ1-2, with D unresolved. The CDR3 runs 12 residues. Germline CDR1 SGHDN, CDR2 FVKESK. The germline V and J ends were trimmed by 5 bases and 5 bases, with 9 bases remaining between them. In DNA, the CDR3 is TGTGCCAGCAGCGCCACATGGTATGGCTACACCTTC. Its protein product is CASSATWYGYTF.

This clone was detected once. V usage is TRBV5-4 and J usage is TRBJ1-2, with D uncertain. Trimming took off 7 bases at V and 4 bases at J, with 26 bases between the two ends. CDR1 and CDR2 (germline): SGHNT, YYREEE (reference sequence). CDR3 length: 17 residues. The CDR3 DNA reads as TGTGCCAGCGGCGGGTGGGGAGGCCAAGGTCGGGCCTATGGCTACACCTTC. It yields the protein CASGGWGGQGRAYGYTF.

The chain uses TRBV7-2 and TRBJ2-2; tentative D call: TRBD2 (5 bases). CDR3 length equals 18 residues. V was shortened by 4 bases and J by 5 bases, with 23 bases between the two germline ends. The germline V gene has CDR1 SGHTA and CDR2 FQGNSA. CDR3 in amino acids: CASSSTHGLGLGTGELFF. The DNA of the CDR3 is TGTGCCAGCAGCTCTACGCATGGACTGGGTTTGGGTACCGGGGAGCTGTTTTTT.

The chain is built from TRBV9 and TRBJ1-1; maybe TRBD1 (5 bases). V was cut by 0 bases and J by 0 bases, with 12 bases left in between. The length of the CDR3 is 16 residues. Germline V lookup: CDR1 SGDLS, CDR2 YYNGEE. CDR3 sequence: CASSVGTGRVNTEAFF. The CDR3, as DNA: TGTGCCAGCAGCGTAGGCACAGGACGGGTGAACACTGAAGCTTTCTTT.

J is TRBJ1-2 and V is TRBV7-9; weak D call: TRBD1 (5 bases). V lost 5 bases and J 2 bases, leaving 6 bases between the germline ends. CDR3 size: 12 residues. The germline CDR1 and CDR2 sequences are SEHNR and FQNEAQ (reference sequence). In DNA, the CDR3 is TGTGCCAGCAGCCGACAGAACTATGGCTACACCTTC. This translates into CASSRQNYGYTF.

The genes are TRBV2 and TRBJ1-6; D is perhaps TRBD1 (6 bases). Germline lookup yields CDR1 SNHLY and CDR2 FYNNEI. The V and J ends lost 8 bases and 9 bases respectively, with 14 bases between them. The CDR3 has 13 residues. CDR3 bases: TGTGCCAGCGGCCCGGCCAGGGGTTCACCCCTCCACTTT. Its protein is CASGPARGSPLHF.

The CDR3 loop reads CARGTSGSFLTDTQYF. In nucleotides, the CDR3 is TGTGCTCGCGGGACTAGCGGAAGCTTTCTCACAGATACGCAGTATTTT. V and J are TRBV30 and TRBJ2-3; TRBD2 matches 11 bases. The CDR3 covers 16 residues. Germline lookup yields CDR1 GTSNPN and CDR2 SVGIG (reference sequence).

The table lists this clone with a count of one. The chain employs TRBV5-5 and TRBJ2-2; TRBD2 agrees at 11 bases. Per germline, CDR1 SGHKS and CDR2 YYEKEE (reference sequence). This CDR3 spans 17 amino acids. Trimming took 0 bases from V and 5 from J; bases not matched to a gene: 6. The CDR3 protein is CASSLVGTSGTTGELFF. The CDR3, as DNA: TGTGCCAGCAGCTTGGTGGGGACTAGCGGAACGACCGGGGAGCTGTTTTTT.

The DNA of the CDR3 is TGTGCCACCAGCAGCTTACTGAGGAACACTGAAGCTTTCTTT. Its protein is CATSSLLRNTEAFF. J is TRBJ1-1 and V is TRBV15; D call uncertain. The CDR3 runs to 14 residues. The germline V gene encodes CDR1 LNHNV and CDR2 YYDKDF (reference sequence). Trimming stripped 3 bases from V and 1 base from J, with 9 bases between. Full variable domain (remainder filled in from reference TRBV15 and TRBJ1-1): DAMVIQNPRYQVTQFGKPVTLSCSQTLNHNVMYWYQQKSSQAPKLLFHYYDKDFNNEADTPDNFQSRRPNTSFCFLDIRSPGLGDTAMYLCATSSLLRNTEAFFGQGTRLTVV.

The chain has TRBV2 and TRBJ1-2; D unresolved. The germline V gene has CDR1 SNHLY and CDR2 FYNNEI. The ends were cut back, 6 bases at V and 7 bases at J, with 21 bases in the middle. This CDR3 is 15 amino acids long. CDR3 in amino acids: CASSPPFPSSGGYTF. As DNA, the CDR3 is TGTGCCAGCAGCCCCCCGTTTCCCTCGTCGGGTGGCTACACCTTC.

This chain joins TRBV7-9 and TRBJ1-5; D is uncertain. From germline, CDR1 is SEHNR and CDR2 FQNEAQ (reference sequence). V gave up 3 bases and J gave up 5 bases, with 8 bases separating them. This CDR3 has 13 residues. The CDR3 here is CASSLREDQPQHF. The CDR3 DNA is TGTGCCAGCAGCTTGAGAGAAGATCAGCCCCAGCATTTT.

With regard to this clone: The sample carries other DNA sequences with the same CDR3. The chain uses TRBV11-2 and TRBJ1-2; D ambiguous. Germline V gene data show CDR1 as SGHAT and CDR2 as FQNNGV. This CDR3 contains 13 residues. Between the trimmed V and J ends, which lost 5 bases and 0 bases, there was a span of 7 bases. In nucleotides, the CDR3 is TGTGCCAGCAGCCCCTCGGCTAACTATGGCTACACCTTC. Residues: CASSPSANYGYTF.

The chain combines TRBV6-1 with TRBJ1-4; D is uncertain. This CDR3 has 15 amino acids. CDR1 is MNHNS, CDR2 SASEGT, per germline. V was cut by 3 bases and J by 7 bases, with 15 bases left in between. The CDR3 DNA reads as TGTGCCAGCAGTGACCCGACACGAACCCTTGAAAAACTGTTTTTT. This encodes CASSDPTRTLEKLFF.

The rearrangement uses TRBV10-3 and TRBJ1-4, with D possibly TRBD1 on 5 matching bases. The CDR3 is 13 residues long. CDR1 and CDR2 (germline): ENHRY, SYGVKD. Trimming removed 4 bases from V and 4 bases from J, with 7 bases in between. The CDR3 bases are TGTGCCATCAGTGGGGGCGTTAATGAAAAACTGTTTTTT. It codes for CAISGGVNEKLFF.

The chain employs TRBV7-9 and TRBJ2-5, with 12 nucleotides matching TRBD2. The CDR3 has 16 residues. Germline V CDR1 and CDR2: SEHNR, FQNEAQ (reference sequence). V gave up 3 bases and J gave up 4 bases; unmatched junction bases: 6. As DNA, the CDR3 is TGTGCCAGCAGCTTGATCGGACTAGCGGGGCCAGAGACCCAGTACTTC. Translated, it gives CASSLIGLAGPETQYF.

Comment on this clone: Other DNA sequences in this sample translate to the same CDR3. The rearrangement joins TRBV9 to TRBJ2-3; weak D call: TRBD2 (5 bases). CDR1 SGDLS and CDR2 YYNGEE come from the germline V gene. The CDR3 contains 14 residues. The V and J ends lost 0 bases and 6 bases respectively, with 11 bases between them. CDR3 sequence (DNA): TGTGCCAGCAGCGTAGTCGGGGTCACCGATACGCAGTATTTT. It translates to CASSVVGVTDTQYF.

The chain couples TRBV10-3 to TRBJ2-3; possible D gene TRBD2, 6 bases. The germline gives CDR1 ENHRY, CDR2 SYGVKD. V dropped 0 bases and J dropped 3 bases, with 16 bases sitting between them. The CDR3 is 17 amino acids. The CDR3 spells CAISESAASGLTDTQYF. The DNA of the CDR3 is TGTGCCATCAGTGAGTCGGCGGCCAGCGGGCTAACAGATACGCAGTATTTT.

The V gene is TRBV28, the J gene TRBJ1-4, with a weak D call TRBD1 (5 bases). This CDR3 is built from 14 residues. Germline lookup yields CDR1 MDHEN and CDR2 SYDVKM. V lost 3 bases to trimming and J lost 2 bases, with 7 bases between them. For the CDR3, the DNA is TGTGCCAGCAGTTTTCAGGGTACTAATGAAAAACTGTTTTTT. This translates into CASSFQGTNEKLFF.

V and J are TRBV24-1 and TRBJ1-5; TRBD1 might be the D (5 bases). This CDR3 has 13 residues. CDR1 and CDR2 from the germline V gene are KGHDR and SFDVKD. Trimming cost V 9 bases and J 1 base, with 9 bases left between them. CDR3 sequence reads: CATPTVSNQPQHF. As DNA, the CDR3 is TGTGCCACCCCGACAGTCAGCAATCAGCCCCAGCATTTT.

The gene calls are TRBV6-2 or TRBV6-3 and TRBJ1-4; D is possibly TRBD1 (5 bases). This CDR3 is built from 12 residues. Trimming pared 6 bases from V and 7 bases from J, leaving 9 bases between. CDR1 and CDR2 (germline): MNHEY, SVGEGT. The CDR3 nucleotides are TGTGCCAGCAGCAGGGCGGGTGAAAAACTGTTTTTT. Protein product: CASSRAGEKLFF.

V gene TRBV18 combines with J gene TRBJ1-5; D not certain. CDR1 KGHSH and CDR2 LQKENI come from the germline V gene. The CDR3 contains 15 residues. Trimming took off 3 bases at V and 7 bases at J, with 16 bases between the two ends. The DNA for the CDR3 is TGTGCCAGCTCACCCCGCGTGGGGAGGGAGCAGCCCCAGCATTTT. Translated: CASSPRVGREQPQHF.

V usage is TRBV18 and J usage is TRBJ1-5; 12 bases agree with TRBD1. J was trimmed by 5 bases and V by 1 base; bases with no gene match: 6. This CDR3 comprises 17 residues. The germline V gene has CDR1 KGHSH and CDR2 LQKENI. CDR3 DNA: TGTGCCAGCTCACCACGGGTCGGGACAGGGGGCGATCAGCCCCAGCATTTT. It codes for CASSPRVGTGGDQPQHF. The whole variable domain, remainder taken from reference TRBV18 and TRBJ1-5, is NAGVMQNPRHLVRRRGQEARLRCSPMKGHSHVYWYRQLPEEGLKFMVYLQKENIIDESGMPKERFSAEFPKEGPSILRIQQVVRGDSAAYFCASSPRVGTGGDQPQHFGDGTRLSIL.

The chain combines TRBV5-1 with TRBJ2-7; the match to TRBD2 covers 7 bases. V was pared by 2 bases and J by 7 bases, with 9 bases of the junction left unmatched. CDR3 length: 14 amino acids. Per the germline V gene, CDR1 is SGHRS and CDR2 is YFSETQ. The CDR3 DNA sequence: TGCGCCAGCAGCTTCTCGGGGGGACCGATGGAGCAGTACTTC. Protein: CASSFSGGPMEQYF.

The chain links TRBV4-2 to TRBJ1-1, with TRBD1 matching over 8 bases. V was clipped by 0 bases and J by 1 base; unmatched bases: 16. The CDR3 runs 20 residues. Germline values: CDR1 LGHNA, CDR2 YNFKEQ. In DNA form, the CDR3 reads TGTGCCAGCAGCCAAGATCGGGGCGCGGACAGGGCTTCTTGGAACACTGAAGCTTTCTTT. Translation: CASSQDRGADRASWNTEAFF.